These 14 T cell receptor beta chains were all obtained from the same sample, sequenced in a study of tumor-infiltrating lymphocytes in primary liver carcinoma. A constant-region primer primed TCR beta cDNA synthesis from about 0.55 ug of total RNA. Construction of TCR beta libraries relied on three successive nested multiplex PCR rounds employing slightly modified ARM-PCR. Two initial PCR rounds of around 9 cycles each paired TRBV1-TRBV30 forward primers with a C-beta reverse primer. TCRdb processed the multiplex PCR reads anew with MiXCR; each CDR3 protein has one entry. The sample lists roughly 24,000 distinct CDR3 sequences, 75% to 80% occurring once. RNA and DNA were co-extracted from about 19-30 mg of unsorted bulk tissue. Input material: liver tumor tissue from sampling region 5. Described subset: tumor region T5, tumor centre. These receptors originate from a woman aged 30 to 39 with primary liver carcinoma and hepatitis B virus infection.

The CDR3 region has the DNA TGTGCCAGCAGCTTAGGGTGGGGGGGGGAGACCCAGTACTTC. Amino acid sequence: CASSLGWGGETQYF. The chain couples TRBV7-8 to TRBJ2-5; TRBD2 matches at 7 bases. Germline V gives CDR1 SGHVS, CDR2 FQNEAQ. This CDR3 spans 14 amino acids. V shed 1 base and J 5 bases; nucleotides not matched to a gene: 4.

The V and J genes are TRBV4-3 and TRBJ2-1; 7 bases match TRBD2. The trim removed 0 bases at V and 13 bases at J, leaving 9 bases unmatched. This CDR3 has 14 amino acids. Germline CDR1 LGHNA, CDR2 YSLEER. The CDR3 bases are TGCGCCAGCAGCCAAGATCTCTCGACTAGCTACCAGTTCTTC. Residues: CASSQDLSTSYQFF.

As to this clonotype: Compared with germline, one end of the junction differs, possibly owing to a read error. V gene TRBV4-2 combines with J gene TRBJ2-7, with 7 bases identical to TRBD2. This CDR3 spans 17 amino acids. Germline V gene data show CDR1 as LGHNA and CDR2 as YNFKEQ. CDR3 nucleotides: TGTGCCAGTAGCCAAGGAAGACACTGGGACTACCGTTACGAGCAGTACTTC. Translation: CASSQGRHWDYRYEQYF.

The table lists this clonotype with a few counts. A read error may account for a junction end that differs from germline. The rearrangement links TRBV12-5 to TRBJ2-7, with a possible D match to TRBD1 (6 bases). This CDR3 is built from 15 residues. In germline, CDR1 is LGHNT, CDR2 FRNRAP. This CDR3 reads CANGLAQGSSYEQYF. The CDR3 DNA sequence: TGTGCTAATGGTTTGGCACAGGGCAGCTCCTACGAGCAGTACTTC.

This chain connects TRBV4-1 to TRBJ2-3; D not resolved. The CDR3 length is 18 residues. V lost 10 bases and J 6 bases, leaving 32 bases between the germline ends. The V gene's germline CDR1 is MGHRA and CDR2 YSYEKL. CDR3 DNA sequence: TGCGCCAACATCCAATTAGGCATGGTAGCTGAAGACTCGGATACGCAGTATTTT. As protein: CANIQLGMVAEDSDTQYF.

In the case of this clonotype: The germline gene is not matched at one end of the junction; a read error may be the cause. V gene TRBV28 combines with J gene TRBJ2-5; possibly TRBD2 for D (6 bases). The CDR3 extends over 17 amino acids. CDR1 is MDHEN and CDR2 is SYDVKM in the germline V gene. In DNA, the CDR3 is TGTGCCTGCGCGACTAGTCGGAAACTTAGGGGTATTTGGACCCAATACTTC. This gives the protein CACATSRKLRGIWTQYF.

This clonotype was detected once. Compared with germline, one end of the junction differs, possibly owing to a read error. The genes are TRBV29-1 and TRBJ1-1; D ambiguous. The germline V gene has CDR1 SQVTM and CDR2 ANQGSEA. The CDR3 spans 13 residues. CDR3 coding DNA: TGCAGCGTTATCAGACATGTGAATACTGAAGCTTTCTTT. This gives the protein CSVIRHVNTEAFF.

As to this clonotype: One end of the junction varies from germline; a read error may be responsible. The chain carries TRBV5-5 and TRBJ2-7; a weak D match, TRBD1 (6 bases). The germline CDR1 and CDR2 sequences are SGHKS and YYEKEE (reference sequence). The CDR3 contains 16 residues. The CDR3 loop is CASSTICRQVSYERYF. The CDR3 DNA sequence: TGTGCCAGCAGCACTATATGCCGACAGGTTTCCTACGAGCGGTACTTC.

The V call is TRBV11-2, the J call TRBJ2-7; D gene unclear. Germline values: CDR1 SGHAT, CDR2 FQNNGV. There are 16 residues in the CDR3. CDR3 protein: CASSSYPGPYLYDQYV. In DNA form, the CDR3 reads TGTGCCAGCAGCTCATATCCGGGTCCCTACCTCTACGACCAGTACGTC.

The J gene is TRBJ1-1, the V gene TRBV2; no firm D call. V lost 2 bases, J lost 11 bases, and 18 bases lay in between. The CDR3 spans 14 residues. The germline V gene encodes CDR1 SNHLY and CDR2 FYNNEI. This CDR3 reads CASSEKGVGTKAFF. In nucleotides, the CDR3 is TGTGCCAGCAGTGAAAAGGGAGTGGGCACTAAGGCTTTCTTT.

This chain links TRBV6-1 with TRBJ2-5, with D possibly being TRBD2 (6 bases). The CDR3 is 16 residues long. V was shortened by 5 bases and J by 8 bases, with 24 bases between the two germline ends. The V gene's germline CDR1 is MNHNS and CDR2 SASEGT. CDR3 loop: CASSLYSLLGGDTQYF. Here the CDR3 DNA reads TGTGCCAGCAGTCTTTACTCCTTGCTGGGAGGAGATACCCAGTACTTC.

A note on this clonotype: This likely comes from a read error, as the CDR3 has no conserved phenylalanine or tryptophan at its end. The J gene is TRBJ2-5, the V gene TRBV6-6, with 7 positions matching TRBD2. CDR3 length: 16 residues. Germline CDR1 and CDR2: MNHNY and SVGAGI (reference sequence). CDR3 protein: CAGRSDPSRGRETQYS. The CDR3 coding sequence is TGTGCCGGCAGGTCCGACCCCTCGCGGGGGAGAGAGACCCAGTACTCC.

DNA of the CDR3: TGTGCCAGCAAGTTAGATCGTGAAACCCAGTACTTC. Protein sequence: CASKLDRETQYF. The chain combines TRBV11-2 with TRBJ2-5; no clear D gene. V lost 7 bases and J 8 bases, leaving 14 bases between the germline ends. Germline V gives CDR1 SGHAT, CDR2 FQNNGV. The CDR3 is made up of 12 amino acids. Filled out from reference TRBV11-2 and TRBJ2-5, the complete variable domain reads EAGVAQSPRYKIIEKRQSVAFWCNPISGHATLYWYQQILGQGPKLLIQFQNNGVVDDSQLPKDRFSAERLKGVDSTLKIQPAKLEDSAVYLCASKLDRETQYFGPGTRLLVL.

This chain uses TRBV7-8 with TRBJ2-3; 8 nucleotides line up with TRBD2. The CDR3 contains 16 residues. V trimming: 3 bases; J trimming: 6 bases; junction bases outside the gene matches: 11. CDR1 SGHVS and CDR2 FQNEAQ come from the germline V gene. The CDR3 bases are TGTGCCAGCAGCTTGGGAGCGGGAGTGCCTAGTGATACGCAGTATTTT. Translated: CASSLGAGVPSDTQYF.